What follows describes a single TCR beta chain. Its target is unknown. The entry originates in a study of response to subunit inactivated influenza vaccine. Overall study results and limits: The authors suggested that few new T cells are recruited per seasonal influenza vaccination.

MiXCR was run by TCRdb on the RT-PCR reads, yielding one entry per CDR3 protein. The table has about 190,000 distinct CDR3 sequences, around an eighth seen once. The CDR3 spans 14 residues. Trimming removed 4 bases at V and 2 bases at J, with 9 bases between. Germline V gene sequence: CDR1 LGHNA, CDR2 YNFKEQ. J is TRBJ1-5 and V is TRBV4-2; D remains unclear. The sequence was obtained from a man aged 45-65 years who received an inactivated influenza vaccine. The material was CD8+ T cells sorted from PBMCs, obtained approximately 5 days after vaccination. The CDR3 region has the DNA TGTGCCAGCAGCCCAGTTATTGGCAATCAGCCCCAGCATTTT. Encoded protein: CASSPVIGNQPQHF.